This T cell receptor (beta chain) derives from a study of T cell responses to AZD1222 COVID-19 vaccine. Overall study findings and caveats: The sample set comprised mostly white British donors with more females, and clonal diversity was possibly underestimated. Researchers report vaccine-associated CD4 TCRs spanning spike, with dominance at 160-218 and 743-854. Sampling captured repertoires only after the peak T cell response.

Some clones are missing from TCRdb's copy, which holds only in-frame ones; the method was immunoSEQ multiplex PCR. The table has about 94,000 clones, approximately 81% seen once; the top ten hold roughly 4.3%. Pooled samples include second doses given at about 4 or 12 weeks. As regards this clone: As yet, its antigen is unknown.

The TCR comes from an adult who received the AZD1222 COVID-19 vaccine. Specimen: peripheral blood, collected 28 days after the second AZD1222 dose.

The CDR3 reads CASSGPVVTEAFF. CDR3 nucleotides: TGTGCCAGTAGCGGTCCAGTGGTCACTGAAGCTTTCTTT. The rearrangement links TRBV19 to TRBJ1-1; D is unclear. Germline V gives CDR1 LNHDA, CDR2 SQIVND (reference sequence). V was shortened by 6 bases and J by 4 bases, with 12 bases between the two germline ends. This CDR3 comprises 13 residues.